The clone carrying this T cell receptor (beta chain) was seen only a few times. Its antigen is unidentified. The data were taken from a study of blood T cells in healthy people across ages. General study points: Fewer expanded clones and more diversity marked long-lived versus aged donors.

Collection of 9.5 to 10 milliliters of peripheral blood was performed for each donor. The extraction recovered at least 5 micrograms of total RNA per sample. Germline lookup yields CDR1 SGHTA and CDR2 FQGNSA. The CDR3 extends over 15 amino acids. J was trimmed by 9 bases and V by 6 bases; bases with no gene match: 13. A second PCR of 7 to 11 cycles used a sample-barcoded 5' primer and a J-beta primer mix. TCRdb re-called the 5' RACE reads with MiXCR, one entry per CDR3 protein. The sample has hundreds of thousands of distinct CDR3 sequences; more than 45% are singletons. The V call is TRBV7-2, the J call TRBJ2-1; 8 positions match TRBD2. The sample was blood. The TCR originated in a man in his thirties or forties in good health. The CDR3 spells CASSNGTRRFTEQFF. CDR3 DNA sequence: TGTGCCAGCAGTAACGGGACTAGGCGATTTACTGAGCAGTTCTTC.